This TCR beta chain was obtained from a study of T cells after yellow fever vaccination. TCRdb ran MiXCR on the 5' RACE reads and lists one entry per CDR3 protein. The sample lists some 120,000 distinct CDR3 sequences; 12% to 15% were seen once. Study-level results: The secondary T-cell response peaked on day 5, not day 15, but was weaker. Post-booster repertoires contained most primary-vaccination clones again (96% CD4, about 88% CD8).

Points on this clonotype: The antigen is unknown.

V lost 5 bases and J lost 5; bases outside the gene matches: 7. Looked up from germline, CDR1 is SQVTM and CDR2 is ANQGSEA. This CDR3 comprises 14 residues. The TCR originated in a man younger than 35 who received the YFV17D yellow fever vaccine. The source was CD8+ T cells sorted from PBMCs, collected 5 days after the yellow fever booster vaccination. The V and J genes are TRBV29-1 and TRBJ2-5; TRBD2 aligns across 11 bases. CDR3 loop: CSVSLAGGLETQYF. The CDR3 DNA follows: TGCAGCGTTTCCTTAGCGGGGGGGCTGGAGACCCAGTACTTC.